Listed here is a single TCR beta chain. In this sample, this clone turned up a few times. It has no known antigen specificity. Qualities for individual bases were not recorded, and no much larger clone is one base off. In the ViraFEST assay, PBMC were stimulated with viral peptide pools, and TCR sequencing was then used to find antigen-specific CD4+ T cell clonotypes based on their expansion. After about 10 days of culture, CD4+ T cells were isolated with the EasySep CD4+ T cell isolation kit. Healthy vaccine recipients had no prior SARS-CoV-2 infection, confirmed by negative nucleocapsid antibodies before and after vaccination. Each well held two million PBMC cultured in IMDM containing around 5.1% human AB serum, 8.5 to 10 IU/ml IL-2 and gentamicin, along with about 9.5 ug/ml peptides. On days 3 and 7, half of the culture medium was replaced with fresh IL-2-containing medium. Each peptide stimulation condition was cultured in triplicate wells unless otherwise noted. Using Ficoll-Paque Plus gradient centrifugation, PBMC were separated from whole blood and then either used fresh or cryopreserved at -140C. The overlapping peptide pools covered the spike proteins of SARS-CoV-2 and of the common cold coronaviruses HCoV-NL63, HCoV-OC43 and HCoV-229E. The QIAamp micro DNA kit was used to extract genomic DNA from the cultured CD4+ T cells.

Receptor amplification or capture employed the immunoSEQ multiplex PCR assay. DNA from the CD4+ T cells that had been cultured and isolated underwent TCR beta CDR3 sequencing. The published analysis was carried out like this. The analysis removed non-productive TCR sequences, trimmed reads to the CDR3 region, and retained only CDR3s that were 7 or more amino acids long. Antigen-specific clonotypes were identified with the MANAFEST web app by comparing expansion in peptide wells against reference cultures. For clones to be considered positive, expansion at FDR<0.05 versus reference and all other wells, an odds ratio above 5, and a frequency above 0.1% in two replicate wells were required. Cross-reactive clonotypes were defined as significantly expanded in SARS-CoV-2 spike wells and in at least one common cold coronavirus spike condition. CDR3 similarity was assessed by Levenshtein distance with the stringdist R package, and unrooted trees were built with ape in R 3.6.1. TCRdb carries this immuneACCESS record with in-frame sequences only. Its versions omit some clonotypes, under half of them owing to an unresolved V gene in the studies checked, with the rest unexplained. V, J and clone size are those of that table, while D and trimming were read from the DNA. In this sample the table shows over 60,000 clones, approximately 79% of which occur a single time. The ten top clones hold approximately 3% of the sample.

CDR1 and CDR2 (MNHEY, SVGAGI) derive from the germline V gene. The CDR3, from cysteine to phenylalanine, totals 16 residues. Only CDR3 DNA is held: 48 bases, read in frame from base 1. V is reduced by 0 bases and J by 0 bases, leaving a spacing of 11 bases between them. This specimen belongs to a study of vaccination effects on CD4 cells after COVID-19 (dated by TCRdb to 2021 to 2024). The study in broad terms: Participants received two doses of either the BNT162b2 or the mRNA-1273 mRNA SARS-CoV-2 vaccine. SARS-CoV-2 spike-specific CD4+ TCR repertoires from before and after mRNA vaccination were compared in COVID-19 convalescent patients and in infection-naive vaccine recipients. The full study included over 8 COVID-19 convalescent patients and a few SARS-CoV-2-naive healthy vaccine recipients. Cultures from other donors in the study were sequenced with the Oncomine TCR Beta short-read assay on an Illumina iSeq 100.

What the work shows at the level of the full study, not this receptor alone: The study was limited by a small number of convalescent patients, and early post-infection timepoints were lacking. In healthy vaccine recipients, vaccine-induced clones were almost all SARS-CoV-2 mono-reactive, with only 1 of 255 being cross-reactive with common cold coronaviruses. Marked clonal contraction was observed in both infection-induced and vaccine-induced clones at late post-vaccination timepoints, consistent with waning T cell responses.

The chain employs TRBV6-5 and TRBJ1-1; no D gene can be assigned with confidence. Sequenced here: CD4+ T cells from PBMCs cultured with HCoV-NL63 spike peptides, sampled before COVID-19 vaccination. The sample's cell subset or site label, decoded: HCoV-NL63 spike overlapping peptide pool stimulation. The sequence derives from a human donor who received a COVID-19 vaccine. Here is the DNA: TGTGCCAGCAGTTACTCGTCTGGCAGAATGAACACTGAAGCTTTCTTT. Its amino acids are CASSYSSGRMNTEAFF.